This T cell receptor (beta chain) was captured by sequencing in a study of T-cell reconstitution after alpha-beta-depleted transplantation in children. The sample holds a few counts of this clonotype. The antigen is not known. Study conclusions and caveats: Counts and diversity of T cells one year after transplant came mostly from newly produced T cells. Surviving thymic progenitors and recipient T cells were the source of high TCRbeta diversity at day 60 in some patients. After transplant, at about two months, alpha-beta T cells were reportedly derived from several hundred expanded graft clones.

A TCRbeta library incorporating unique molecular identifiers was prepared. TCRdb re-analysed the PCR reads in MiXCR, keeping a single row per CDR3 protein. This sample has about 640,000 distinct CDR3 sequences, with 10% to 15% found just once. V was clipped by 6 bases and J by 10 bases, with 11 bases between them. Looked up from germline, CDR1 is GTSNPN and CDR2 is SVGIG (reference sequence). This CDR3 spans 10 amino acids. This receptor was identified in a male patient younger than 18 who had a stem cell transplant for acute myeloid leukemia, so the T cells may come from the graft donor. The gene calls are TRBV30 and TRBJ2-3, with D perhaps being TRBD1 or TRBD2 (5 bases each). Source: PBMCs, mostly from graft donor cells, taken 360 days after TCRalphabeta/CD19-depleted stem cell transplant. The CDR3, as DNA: TGTGCCTGTTCCGGGACGGCGCAGTATTTT. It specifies CACSGTAQYF. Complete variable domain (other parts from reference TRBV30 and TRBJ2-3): SQTIHQWPATLVQPVGSPLSLECTVEGTSNPNLYWYRQAAGRGLQLLFYSVGIGQISSEVPQNLSASRPQDRQFILSSKKLLLSDSGFYLCACSGTAQYFGPGTRLTVL.